These 10 T cell receptor beta chains originate from one sample sequenced in a study of blood T cell repertoires in COVID-19. The method was immunoSEQ multiplex PCR; TCRdb's version includes in-frame clones alone and lacks a portion of them. The sample includes about 47,000 clones, 69% seen only once; the top ten take about 5.9%. What was sequenced was peripheral blood. All receptors come from a man of 80 years or more with acute or convalescent COVID-19.

The rearrangement uses TRBV15 and TRBJ2-3, with D perhaps TRBD1 (7 bases). CDR1 is LNHNV and CDR2 is YYDKDF in the germline V gene (reference sequence). The CDR3 totals 15 residues. Trimming cost V 5 bases and J 6 bases, with 18 bases left between them. CDR3 residues: CATSGRQGGGDTQYF. CDR3 coding DNA: TGTGCCACCAGCGGACGACAGGGTGGAGGGGATACGCAGTATTTT.

The chain couples TRBV19 to TRBJ1-6, with 8 bases that match TRBD1. V dropped 6 bases and J dropped 7; count of bases not matched to a gene: 8. Looked up from germline, CDR1 is LNHDA and CDR2 is SQIVND (reference sequence). This CDR3 is built from 15 residues. The CDR3 coding sequence is TGTGCCAGTAGATCTCAGGGGGCGCAGAATTCACCCCTCCACTTT. Its protein product is CASRSQGAQNSPLHF. Together with reference TRBV19 and TRBJ1-6, the CDR3 gives the full variable domain: DGGITQSPKYLFRKEGQNVTLSCEQNLNHDAMYWYRQDPGQGLRLIYYSQIVNDFQKGDIAEGYSVSREKKESFPLTVTSAQKNPTAFYLCASRSQGAQNSPLHFGNGTRLTVT.

This clone was observed a few times. The genes are TRBV7-9 and TRBJ1-1; the D gene is possibly TRBD1 (5 bases). Looked up from germline, CDR1 is SEHNR and CDR2 is FQNEAQ (reference sequence). V was cut by 5 bases and J by 5 bases, with 24 bases left in between. This CDR3 is 17 amino acids long. The CDR3 coding sequence is TGTGCCAGCAGCCCCCCCTGGAAGGGGCGCGAACGGACTGAAGCTTTCTTT. Protein sequence: CASSPPWKGRERTEAFF. The full variable domain, with the rest looked up from reference TRBV7-9 and TRBJ1-1, is DTGVSQNPRHKITKRGQNVTFRCDPISEHNRLYWYRQTLGQGPEFLTYFQNEAQLEKSRLLSDRFSAERPKGSFSTLEIQRTEQGDSAMYLCASSPPWKGRERTEAFFGQGTRLTVV.

The J gene is TRBJ2-7, the V gene TRBV10-3, with TRBD1 identical over 12 bases. This CDR3 contains 14 residues. CDR1 and CDR2 from the germline V gene are ENHRY and SYGVKD. J gave up 7 bases and V 8 bases, and 9 bases lay outside the gene matches. The CDR3 bases are TGTGCCATCGGCCGGGACAGGGGGCAGTGGGAGCAGTACTTC. Translating it yields CAIGRDRGQWEQYF.

The chain employs TRBV20-1 and TRBJ1-2, with a tentative D call TRBD1 (5 bases). The CDR3 length is 13 residues. From germline, CDR1 is DFQATT and CDR2 SNEGSKA (reference sequence). The V end lost 3 bases, the J end lost 4 bases, and 12 bases lay between the germline ends. The chain's CDR3 is CSASQTASYGYTF. CDR3 bases: TGCAGTGCTAGTCAGACAGCCAGCTATGGCTACACCTTC.

The rearrangement links TRBV18 to TRBJ1-4, with 7 bases fitting TRBD1. The length of the CDR3 is 18 residues. After removal of 1 base from V and 0 bases from J, the junction contained 8 bases not matched to a gene. The germline gives CDR1 KGHSH, CDR2 LQKENI. The CDR3 loop reads CASSPQGGADATNEKLFF. The CDR3 DNA reads TGTGCCAGCTCACCACAAGGGGGCGCGGATGCAACTAATGAAAAACTGTTTTTT.

The rearrangement links TRBV19 to TRBJ1-5; the match to TRBD1 covers 9 bases. Germline-derived CDR1 and CDR2 are LNHDA and SQIVND (reference sequence). This CDR3 contains 20 residues. V trimming: 1 base; J trimming: 2 bases; junction bases outside the gene matches: 15. The DNA of the CDR3 is TGTGCCAGTAGTATAGCTCGGGACAGGGAGAGAAAATATGGCAATCAGCCCCAGCATTTT. The encoded protein is CASSIARDRERKYGNQPQHF.

The rearrangement uses TRBV10-3 and TRBJ1-4; 8 positions agree with TRBD1. Germline CDR1 reads ENHRY; CDR2 reads SYGVKD. V lost 6 bases and J lost 0; bases outside the gene matches: 9. CDR3 length equals 17 residues. The DNA of the CDR3 is TGTGCCATCAGCCCAGGGCAGGGGGCCACAACTAATGAAAAACTGTTTTTT. This gives the protein CAISPGQGATTNEKLFF.

Regarding this clone: One end of the junction varies from germline; a read error may be responsible. V is TRBV4-1 and J is TRBJ1-1; no clear D gene. The CDR3 has 12 residues. Germline V lookup: CDR1 MGHRA, CDR2 YSYEKL. The CDR3 protein is CASSVERAPSHF. As DNA, the CDR3 is TGCGCCAGCAGCGTTGAGAGGGCCCCGAGCCACTTT.

This chain uses TRBV4-1 with TRBJ2-7, with 10 bases matching TRBD2. The CDR3 runs 15 residues. V gave up 1 base and J gave up 3 bases; unmatched junction bases: 3. The germline gives CDR1 MGHRA, CDR2 YSYEKL. In DNA form, the CDR3 reads TGCGCCAGCAGCCAAGTCCTAGCGGGGGACTACGAGCAGTACTTC. Translation gives CASSQVLAGDYEQYF.